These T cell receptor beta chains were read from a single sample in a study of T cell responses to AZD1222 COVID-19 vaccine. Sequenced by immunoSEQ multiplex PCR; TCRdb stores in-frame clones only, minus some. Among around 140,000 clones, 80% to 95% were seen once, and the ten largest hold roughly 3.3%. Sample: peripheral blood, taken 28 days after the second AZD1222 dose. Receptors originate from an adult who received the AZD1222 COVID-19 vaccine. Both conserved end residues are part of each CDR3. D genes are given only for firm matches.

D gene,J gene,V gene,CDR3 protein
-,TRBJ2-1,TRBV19,CASSIRFFSYNEQFF
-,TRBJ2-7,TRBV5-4,CASSLQGLDEQYF
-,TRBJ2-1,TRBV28,CASSIKGGKQFF
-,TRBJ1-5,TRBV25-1,CASSEIGGQPQHF
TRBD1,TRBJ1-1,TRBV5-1,CASSPGQGNTEAFF
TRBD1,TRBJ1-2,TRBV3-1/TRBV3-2,CASRRDRGNGYTF
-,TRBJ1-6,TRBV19,CASTSRNSPLHF
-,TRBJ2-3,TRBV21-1,CASSKVHRLAGVTDTQYF
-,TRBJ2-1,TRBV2,CASNRSAQETYNEQFF
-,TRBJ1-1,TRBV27,CASSLVAAHTEAFF
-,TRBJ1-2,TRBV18,CASSPSQNYGYTF
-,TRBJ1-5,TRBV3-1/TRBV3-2,CASSQDVNQPQHF
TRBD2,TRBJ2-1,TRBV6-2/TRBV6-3,CASSPGRTSGNNEQFF
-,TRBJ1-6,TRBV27,CASSGSQGRSPLHF
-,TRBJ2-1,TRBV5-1,CASSLEGVGSYNEQFF
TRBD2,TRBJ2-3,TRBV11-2,CASSFRLAKEVDTQYF
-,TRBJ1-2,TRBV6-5,CASSYDRPGYGYTF
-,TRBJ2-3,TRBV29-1,CSALGGDAQYF
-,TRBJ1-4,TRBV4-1,CASSRLGTRREKLFF
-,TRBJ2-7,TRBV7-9,CATGTPTYEQYF
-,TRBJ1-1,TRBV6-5,CASHGEAGTASEAFF
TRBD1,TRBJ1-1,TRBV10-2,CASSRDRATEAFF
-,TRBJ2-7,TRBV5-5,CASSLEYYYEQYF
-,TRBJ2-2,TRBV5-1,CASSFRNTGELFF
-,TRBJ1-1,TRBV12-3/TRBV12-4,CASSLMNTEAFF
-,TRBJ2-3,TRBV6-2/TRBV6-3,CASSYLLAANTTDTQYF
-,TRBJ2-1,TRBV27,CASSFGSGPYNEQFF
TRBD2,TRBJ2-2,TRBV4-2,CASSQDPGRADTGELFF
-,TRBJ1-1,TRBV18,CASSPPMGLGNTEAFF
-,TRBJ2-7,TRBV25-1,CASSEYGTYEQYF
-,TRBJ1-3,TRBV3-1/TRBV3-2,CASSCQTYLRVVDGNTIYF
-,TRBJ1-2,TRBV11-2,CASSLDSGGGYTF
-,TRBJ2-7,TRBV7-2,CASSPWTESSYEQYF
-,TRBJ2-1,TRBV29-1,CRDGTENNEQFF
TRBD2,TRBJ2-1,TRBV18,CASSPGGSSYNEQFF